These 30 T cell receptor beta chains were all obtained from the same sample, sequenced in a study of T cells after yellow fever vaccination. TCRdb recomputed calls from the 5' RACE reads with MiXCR, one row per CDR3 protein. This table has 150,000 to 200,000 distinct CDR3 sequences, around 10% appearing once. The starting material was CD8+ T cells sorted from PBMCs, obtained 15 days after the yellow fever booster vaccination. The origin of the receptors is a man younger than 35 who received the YFV17D yellow fever vaccine.

The gene calls are TRBV5-8 and TRBJ2-2; no definite D call. V was clipped by 6 bases and J by 2 bases, with 8 bases between them. This CDR3 comprises 13 residues. CDR1 SGHTS and CDR2 YDEGEE come from the germline V gene. CDR3 bases: TGTGCCAGCACCGACACCAACACCGGGGAGCTGTTTTTT. Translated, it gives CASTDTNTGELFF.

V gene TRBV11-1 combines with J gene TRBJ2-7, with 13 bases lining up with TRBD2. V trimming: 4 bases; J trimming: 5 bases; junction bases outside the gene matches: 5. CDR3 length: 15 amino acids. From germline, CDR1 is SGHAT and CDR2 FQDESV (reference sequence). Here the CDR3 reads CASSSTSGGAHEQYV. CDR3 nucleotides: TGTGCCAGCAGCTCAACTAGCGGGGGGGCCCACGAGCAGTACGTC.

Only a few counts were recorded for this clonotype. The CDR3 protein is CASSPWVLGVNEKLFF. The CDR3 DNA is TGTGCCAGCAGCCCATGGGTGTTGGGAGTTAATGAAAAACTGTTTTTT. This chain links TRBV7-8 with TRBJ1-4, with D hard to call. The CDR3 covers 16 residues. Per the germline V gene, CDR1 is SGHVS and CDR2 is FQNEAQ. V lost 5 bases, J lost 4 bases, and 17 bases lay in between.

In its sample, this clonotype was seen a few times. The chain employs TRBV5-5 and TRBJ2-1; the match to TRBD1 covers 9 bases. Per the germline V gene, CDR1 is SGHKS and CDR2 is YYEKEE (reference sequence). Trimming took 4 bases from V and 4 from J; bases not matched to a gene: 9. CDR3 length equals 16 residues. The CDR3 loop is CASSTRDRAIYNEQFF. CDR3 nucleotides: TGTGCCAGCAGCACCCGGGACAGGGCCATATACAATGAGCAGTTCTTC.

V gene TRBV11-2 combines with J gene TRBJ2-1; 7 bases fit TRBD1. The trim removed 1 base at V and 8 bases at J, leaving 8 bases unmatched. The CDR3 extends over 15 amino acids. Germline CDR1 and CDR2: SGHAT and FQNNGV. CDR3 bases: TGTGCCAGCAGCTTAGCCCAACTGACAGGGTATGAGCAGTTCTTC. It specifies CASSLAQLTGYEQFF.

J is TRBJ2-3 and V is TRBV28, with 11 bases fitting TRBD2. The CDR3 length is 16 residues. V lost 3 bases and J lost 7; bases outside the gene matches: 9. CDR1 is MDHEN, CDR2 SYDVKM, per germline. The CDR3 loop reads CASSFPGVAGGYTQYF. As DNA, the CDR3 is TGTGCCAGCAGTTTTCCCGGGGTAGCGGGAGGGTATACGCAGTATTTT. Full variable domain (remainder filled in from reference TRBV28 and TRBJ2-3): DVKVTQSSRYLVKRTGEKVFLECVQDMDHENMFWYRQDPGLGLRLIYFSYDVKMKEKGDIPEGYSVSREKKERFSLILESASTNQTSMYLCASSFPGVAGGYTQYFGPGTRLTVL.

The chain recombines TRBV15 with TRBJ2-2; tentatively, D is TRBD1 (6 bases). The V gene's germline CDR1 is LNHNV and CDR2 YYDKDF (reference sequence). Between the trimmed V and J ends, which lost 5 bases and 3 bases, there was a span of 13 bases. The CDR3 contains 15 residues. Written as DNA, the CDR3 is TGTGCCACCAGCTCAAACGGACAGCACACCGGGGAGCTGTTTTTT. As protein: CATSSNGQHTGELFF.

This clonotype has a handful of counts. This chain joins TRBV7-6 and TRBJ1-5; TRBD1 aligns across 7 bases. CDR1 and CDR2 (germline): SGHVS, FNYEAQ. The CDR3 runs 16 residues. V dropped 5 bases and J dropped 2; count of bases not matched to a gene: 9. CDR3 nucleotide sequence: TGTGCCAGCAGCCCGACAGGGCCGGGGCGCAATCAGCCCCAGCATTTT. This translates into CASSPTGPGRNQPQHF.

The chain joins TRBV6-6 to TRBJ1-5; D possibly corresponds to TRBD1 (6 bases). V shed 6 bases and J shed 1 base, with 13 bases lying between them. The CDR3 has 15 residues. Germline CDR1 reads MNHNY; CDR2 reads SVGAGI (reference sequence). The CDR3 DNA is TGTGCCAGCAGGTCCACAGGGTTGAGCAATCAGCCCCAGCATTTT. Its protein is CASRSTGLSNQPQHF.

The sample holds a few counts of this clonotype. V usage is TRBV7-9 and J usage is TRBJ2-5; D not certain. Deletions cut 5 bases from V and 5 bases from J, with 6 bases between. Germline values: CDR1 SEHNR, CDR2 FQNEAQ (reference sequence). The CDR3 runs 11 residues. The CDR3 region has the DNA TGTGCCAGCAGCGTGATGGAGACCCAGTACTTC. Translation: CASSVMETQYF.

Only a few counts were recorded for this clonotype. The rearrangement joins TRBV11-2 to TRBJ1-5; tentative D call: TRBD1 (5 bases). The ends were cut back, 3 bases at V and 0 bases at J, with 12 bases in the middle. Germline lookup yields CDR1 SGHAT and CDR2 FQNNGV. The CDR3 extends over 16 amino acids. CDR3 region: CASSLGLGVSNQPQHF. CDR3 sequence (DNA): TGTGCCAGCAGCTTGGGATTAGGGGTTAGCAATCAGCCCCAGCATTTT.

This clonotype occurred a few times. The rearrangement joins TRBV7-2 to TRBJ2-5; 9 bases fit TRBD1. The CDR3 extends over 15 amino acids. Germline values: CDR1 SGHTA, CDR2 FQGNSA. The V gene end was trimmed by 4 bases and the J gene end by 2 bases; junction bases not matched to a gene: 5. CDR3 in DNA: TGTGCCAGCAGCTATCCGGGACAGGGACAAGAGACCCAGTACTTC. Its protein is CASSYPGQGQETQYF.

This clonotype was seen a few times. The rearrangement joins TRBV6-5 to TRBJ2-5; D not certain. CDR3 length equals 13 residues. From germline, CDR1 is MNHEY and CDR2 SVGAGI. Trimming left V 4 bases short and J 2 bases short, with 8 bases between. The CDR3 bases are TGTGCCAGCAGTTGGCATGAACAAGAGACCCAGTACTTC. Protein product: CASSWHEQETQYF.

The chain joins TRBV7-3 to TRBJ2-5; D is perhaps TRBD2 (6 bases). The CDR3 totals 15 residues. CDR1 and CDR2 (germline): SGHTA, FQGTGA. Between the trimmed V and J ends, which lost 5 bases and 1 base, there was a span of 14 bases. CDR3 in amino acids: CASSPGRRGQETQYF. The CDR3 DNA is TGTGCCAGCAGCCCCGGTAGGAGGGGCCAAGAGACCCAGTACTTC. Looking up the rest from reference TRBV7-3 and TRBJ2-5 gives the full variable domain: GAGVSQTPSNKVTEKGKYVELRCDPISGHTALYWYRQSLGQGPEFLIYFQGTGAADDSGLPNDRFFAVRPEGSVSTLKIQRTERGDSAVYLCASSPGRRGQETQYFGPGTRLLVL.

The chain joins TRBV11-2 to TRBJ2-3; 9 bases agree with TRBD2. Germline V gene lookup returns CDR1 SGHAT and CDR2 FQNNGV. The CDR3 runs 17 residues. V lost 1 base to trimming and J lost 2 bases; unmatched junction nucleotides: 7. In DNA, the CDR3 is TGTGCCAGCAGCTTAGTCAGCGGGGGGAGGTCCACAGATACGCAGTATTTT. Translating it yields CASSLVSGGRSTDTQYF.

The V and J genes are TRBV20-1 and TRBJ1-2, with no clear D. Germline CDR1 reads DFQATT; CDR2 reads SNEGSKA (reference sequence). The CDR3 has 16 residues. V was pared by 0 bases and J by 0 bases, with 14 bases between. In nucleotides, the CDR3 is TGCAGTGCTAGAGAGGAGAAAGGGTCCTCTAACTATGGCTACACCTTC. Its translation is CSAREEKGSSNYGYTF.

The chain carries TRBV6-5 and TRBJ2-5; D is possibly TRBD1 (7 bases). Germline CDR1 reads MNHEY; CDR2 reads SVGAGI. CDR3 length: 13 amino acids. V was cut by 5 bases and J by 5 bases, with 12 bases left in between. The CDR3: CASSPAGGETQYF. The CDR3 DNA follows: TGTGCCAGCAGTCCCGCAGGGGGGGAGACCCAGTACTTC.

This clonotype was counted many times. This rearrangement joins TRBV7-2 to TRBJ2-5, with D uncertain. V gave up 4 bases and J gave up 5 bases, with 11 bases separating them. Per the germline V gene, CDR1 is SGHTA and CDR2 is FQGNSA. The CDR3 totals 13 residues. CDR3 protein: CASSSPPVETQYF. In DNA form, the CDR3 reads TGTGCCAGCAGCTCCCCGCCTGTGGAGACCCAGTACTTC. The variable domain in full, with the rest retrieved from reference TRBV7-2 and TRBJ2-5, is GAGVSQSPSNKVTEKGKDVELRCDPISGHTALYWYRQSLGQGLEFLIYFQGNSAPDKSGLPSDRFSAERTGGSVSTLTIQRTQQEDSAVYLCASSSPPVETQYFGPGTRLLVL.

The V gene is TRBV5-1, the J gene TRBJ2-1; D uncertain. The CDR3 sequence is 13 residues long. V was shortened by 1 base and J by 5 bases, with 7 bases between the two germline ends. The germline gives CDR1 SGHRS, CDR2 YFSETQ. CDR3 loop: CASSLRSDNEQFF. In DNA form, the CDR3 reads TGCGCCAGCAGCTTGAGATCAGACAATGAGCAGTTCTTC.

This sequence joins TRBV6-6 and TRBJ2-7; maybe TRBD2 (5 bases). Trimming took off 5 bases at V and 3 bases at J, with 11 bases between the two ends. CDR1 MNHNY and CDR2 SVGAGI come from the germline V gene (reference sequence). This CDR3 contains 13 residues. CDR3 coding DNA: TGTGCCAGCAGTGAATCCGGGGACTACGAGCAGTACGTC. Protein sequence: CASSESGDYEQYV.

This clonotype was counted a few times. The chain combines TRBV28 with TRBJ1-6, with no clear D. The CDR3 contains 12 residues. Germline V gives CDR1 MDHEN, CDR2 SYDVKM. The V and J ends lost 7 bases and 8 bases respectively, with 9 bases between them. CDR3 sequence reads: CASKFNDSPLHF. Written as DNA, the CDR3 is TGTGCCAGCAAATTCAATGATTCACCCCTCCACTTT.

This clonotype was seen a handful of times. This rearrangement joins TRBV7-9 to TRBJ1-1; no definite D call. Germline V gene data show CDR1 as SEHNR and CDR2 as FQNEAQ (reference sequence). Trimming removed 6 bases from V and 1 base from J, with 9 bases in between. CDR3 length: 13 amino acids. CDR3 in DNA: TGTGCCAGCAGATTTGGCGGGAACACTGAAGCTTTCTTT. Its translation: CASRFGGNTEAFF.

This clonotype was picked up many times. This chain links TRBV6-2 or TRBV6-3 with TRBJ2-1; tentative D call: TRBD2 (6 bases). This CDR3 contains 18 residues. Trimming shortened V by 0 bases and J by 7 bases, and 22 bases separated the two germline ends. Germline V CDR1 and CDR2: MNHEY, SVGEGT. The CDR3 sequence: CASSYSKLSAGWRNEQFF. CDR3 sequence (DNA): TGTGCCAGCAGTTACTCGAAGCTCTCTGCGGGGTGGAGGAATGAGCAGTTCTTC.

This chain uses TRBV4-2 with TRBJ2-2; D gene unclear. The length of the CDR3 is 15 residues. CDR1 and CDR2 from the germline V gene are LGHNA and YNFKEQ. Trimming pared 1 base from V and 7 bases from J, leaving 13 bases between. The CDR3: CASSQVIRVGGELFF. CDR3 in DNA: TGTGCCAGCAGCCAAGTCATCCGGGTGGGCGGGGAGCTGTTTTTT.

This clonotype was observed many times. CDR3 coding DNA: TGTGCCAGTAGTGTCGGGACACTACTTACGCAGTTCTTC. Residues: CASSVGTLLTQFF. The chain couples TRBV19 to TRBJ2-1; weak D call: TRBD1 (6 bases). This CDR3 contains 13 residues. V was clipped by 5 bases and J by 12 bases, with 17 bases between them. Germline V gene sequence: CDR1 LNHDA, CDR2 SQIVND (reference sequence).

At least ten counts were recorded for this clonotype. The V call is TRBV7-3, the J call TRBJ2-3, with D uncertain. The V and J ends lost 1 base and 1 base respectively, with 6 bases between them. The CDR3 totals 14 residues. CDR1 and CDR2 from the germline V gene are SGHTA and FQGTGA. The CDR3 reads CASSLIGGTDTQYF. For the CDR3, the DNA is TGTGCCAGCAGCTTAATAGGCGGCACAGATACGCAGTATTTT.

The rearrangement links TRBV15 to TRBJ2-5, with D uncertain. Germline CDR1 reads LNHNV; CDR2 reads YYDKDF (reference sequence). This CDR3 contains 15 residues. The V end was cut by 2 bases, the J end by 3 bases, with 13 bases between. The chain's CDR3 is CATSRSLGVKETQYF. The CDR3 region has the DNA TGTGCCACCAGCAGATCCCTTGGGGTAAAAGAGACCCAGTACTTC.

V usage is TRBV7-9 and J usage is TRBJ2-1; D uncertain. The CDR3 totals 12 residues. Between the trimmed V and J ends, which lost 6 bases and 8 bases, there was a span of 11 bases. CDR1 and CDR2 from the germline V gene are SEHNR and FQNEAQ (reference sequence). The CDR3 loop reads CASSITFDEQFF. As DNA, the CDR3 is TGTGCCAGCAGTATAACATTCGATGAGCAGTTCTTC.

This clonotype was seen more than once but under ten times. The genes are TRBV11-1 and TRBJ2-1; no clear D. Trimming left V 4 bases short and J 8 bases short, with 9 bases between. Germline CDR1 SGHAT, CDR2 FQDESV (reference sequence). The CDR3 totals 12 residues. The CDR3 sequence is CASSSNHHEQFF. The DNA for the CDR3 is TGTGCCAGCAGCTCCAACCACCATGAGCAGTTCTTC.

The CDR3 bases are TGCAGTGCTAAGGGTCTATGGGGTTCACCCCTCCACTTT. Translating it yields CSAKGLWGSPLHF. The chain links TRBV20-1 to TRBJ1-6; D remains unclear. The germline gives CDR1 DFQATT, CDR2 SNEGSKA (reference sequence). V lost 4 bases to trimming and J lost 9 bases, with 13 bases between them. CDR3 length: 13 amino acids.